The TCR beta chain described here comes from a study of glioma-infiltrating T cells after dendritic cell vaccination. The time point was: after dendritic cell vaccination, including at tumor progression/relapse. This clone showed up just a few times. V was clipped by 0 bases and J by 13 bases, with 22 bases between them. The CDR3 covers 16 residues. From germline, CDR1 is LGHNA and CDR2 YNFKEQ. Amplification used 60 V beta primers and 13 J beta primers. Here immunoSEQ multiplex PCR was the method, and the copy in TCRdb shows in-frame clones only, minus some. The sample records roughly 85,000 clones, about 85% being singletons.

Sequenced material: blood, taken after dendritic cell vaccination. The chain employs TRBV4-2 and TRBJ2-4; D might be TRBD2 (5 bases). The source is a human donor with glioblastoma. DNA of the CDR3: TGTGCCAGCAGCCAAGAGGGCGACGAAATTCCACGGGAACAGTACTTC. This sequence encodes CASSQEGDEIPREQYF.